This TCR beta chain was identified during a study of blood T cell repertoires in COVID-19. Turning to the study itself: Samples representing acute and convalescent COVID-19 were sourced from the United States, Italy and Spain. T cells, B-cell-depleted T cells, or PBMCs supplied cDNA or gDNA.

This clone appeared a single time. In the authors' workflow: Amplifying reference gene primers gave estimates of nucleated cell counts. The protocol was immunoSEQ multiplex PCR, while the TCRdb copy is restricted to in-frame clones and leaves out a portion. That table is the source of V, J and clone size, and D and trimming were worked out from the DNA. This table has under 500,000 clones, 75% to 90% appearing once. Trimming shortened V by 0 bases and J by 9 bases, and 12 bases separated the two germline ends. CDR3 size: 14 residues. The germline V gene encodes CDR1 LNHNV and CDR2 YYDKDF (reference sequence).

This TCR was recovered from a woman in her 30s with acute or convalescent COVID-19. Sequencing used peripheral blood. The chain employs TRBV15 and TRBJ2-1, with D perhaps TRBD2 (6 bases). CDR3 sequence: CATSRDLGGIEQFF. In nucleotides, the CDR3 is TGTGCCACCAGCAGAGATCTAGGCGGGATTGAGCAGTTCTTC.